These 25 T cell receptor beta chains originate from one sample sequenced in a study of tumor-infiltrating lymphocytes in localized non-small cell lung cancer (TCRdb year 2021). The method was the immunoSEQ multiplex PCR assay. Entries here come from immuneACCESS through TCRdb and include only in-frame sequences with V and J called. Some clones fail to appear in such tables; in the studies checked, an unresolved V gene covers under half of the shortfall, and the cause of the remainder is unknown. This sample holds about 10,000 clones; about three fifths were observed only once. The leading ten clones occupy about 11% of the sample. The sample taken for sequencing was uninvolved lung tissue not adjacent to the tumor. These receptors all stem from a human donor with non-small cell lung cancer.

By frequency in the sample, this clone is medium-sized. The gene calls are TRBV11-2 and TRBJ2-3, with unresolved D. CDR3 length equals 13 residues. V was pared by 5 bases and J by 4 bases, with 10 bases between. From germline, CDR1 is SGHAT and CDR2 FQNNGV. The CDR3: CASSLNAADTQYF. The CDR3, as DNA: TGTGCCAGCAGCCTCAATGCGGCAGATACGCAGTATTTT.

This CDR3 reads CASSLDRYGYTF. The CDR3 nucleotides read TGTGCCAGCAGCCTTGACAGATATGGCTACACCTTC. The chain couples TRBV7-3 to TRBJ1-2; possibly TRBD1 for D (5 bases). This CDR3 comprises 12 residues. Germline V gene sequence: CDR1 SGHTA, CDR2 FQGTGA. V lost 5 bases to trimming and J lost 5 bases, with 9 bases between them.

The chain uses TRBV6-5 and TRBJ2-7; D is possibly TRBD2 (7 bases). Germline values: CDR1 MNHEY, CDR2 SVGAGI. Trimming pared 2 bases from V and 6 bases from J, leaving 11 bases between. The length of the CDR3 is 13 residues. In DNA, the CDR3 is TGTGCCAGCAGTTACGAGGGGGGGCGCGAGCAGTACTTC. This sequence encodes CASSYEGGREQYF.

The chain is built from TRBV9 and TRBJ2-6; no reliable D call. Trimming took off 1 base at V and 2 bases at J, with 4 bases between the two ends. In germline, CDR1 is SGDLS, CDR2 YYNGEE. CDR3 length: 14 residues. CDR3 nucleotide sequence: TGTGCCAGCAGCGTAATGGCTGGGGCCAACGTCCTGACTTTC. Translating it yields CASSVMAGANVLTF.

The gene calls are TRBV5-4 and TRBJ1-2; 9 bases line up with TRBD1. Trimming took 4 bases from V and 7 from J; bases not matched to a gene: 5. Germline V gives CDR1 SGHNT, CDR2 YYREEE (reference sequence). This CDR3 region has 13 residues. The CDR3 sequence is CASSVQGAGGYTF. CDR3 sequence (DNA): TGTGCCAGCAGCGTACAGGGGGCGGGTGGCTACACCTTC.

This clone was counted a few times. The chain employs TRBV6-1 and TRBJ2-3; no firm D call. The CDR3 length is 13 residues. Germline V CDR1 and CDR2: MNHNS, SASEGT. The ends were cut back, 8 bases at V and 7 bases at J, with 16 bases in the middle. CDR3 nucleotide sequence: TGTGCCAGCCACCAGGAACTATCGAATACGCAGTATTTT. Translation gives CASHQELSNTQYF.

The chain uses TRBV28 and TRBJ2-7, with TRBD1 matching 10 bases. The CDR3 covers 15 residues. With 5 bases clipped from V and 4 bases from J, the junction kept 8 bases outside the gene matches. Germline V lookup: CDR1 MDHEN, CDR2 SYDVKM. The CDR3 is CASSPSGTGVYEQYF. The CDR3 DNA reads TGTGCCAGCAGTCCCTCCGGGACAGGGGTGTACGAGCAGTACTTC.

The chain employs TRBV27 and TRBJ2-4; D could derive from TRBD1 or TRBD2 (5 bases each). The germline V gene has CDR1 MNHEY and CDR2 SMNVEV (reference sequence). V gave up 6 bases and J gave up 4 bases, with 16 bases separating them. This CDR3 has 15 residues. In DNA form, the CDR3 reads TGTGCCAGCAGCTTTTTACCGGGACGGAAAAACATTCAGTACTTC. Translated, it gives CASSFLPGRKNIQYF.

This clone was recorded a few times. The chain recombines TRBV1 with TRBJ2-1; the DNA was not compared with TRBD2, the D call given in the table. TRBV1 is described as a pseudogene. The CDR3 runs to 19 residues. For the CDR3, the DNA is TGCACCAGCAGCCAAGGCTCAGCTAGCGGGGGGGCAAGGGACAATGAGCAGTTCTTC. Its translation is CTSSQGSASGGARDNEQFF.

Comment on this clone: This same CDR3 is encoded by further DNA sequences in the sample. The rearrangement uses TRBV5-1 and TRBJ2-7; 7 nucleotides match TRBD1. CDR1 is SGHRS, CDR2 YFSETQ, per germline. V lost 2 bases, J lost 2 bases, and 4 bases stayed unmatched. CDR3 length equals 14 residues. The DNA of the CDR3 is TGCGCCAGCAGCTTAGGGCAGGGGGCCTACGAGCAGTACTTC. Its protein product is CASSLGQGAYEQYF.

V is TRBV18 and J is TRBJ2-7; 7 bases are a match to TRBD1. The CDR3 covers 14 residues. V was pared by 3 bases and J by 0 bases, with 2 bases of the junction left unmatched. Germline V gives CDR1 KGHSH, CDR2 LQKENI. The CDR3 DNA follows: TGTGCCAGCTCACCGACAGGGTTCTCCTACGAGCAGTACTTC. This gives the protein CASSPTGFSYEQYF.

This clone was detected only a few times. The rearrangement joins TRBV7-2 to TRBJ1-6; 7 bases agree with TRBD1. Germline trimming cut 3 bases from V and 7 bases from J; bases unmatched to any gene: 6. Germline CDR1 SGHTA, CDR2 FQGNSA. CDR3 length: 15 amino acids. The DNA of the CDR3 is TGTGCCAGCAGCTTTTCAACAGGGGAAAATTCACCCCTCCACTTT. Protein: CASSFSTGENSPLHF.

A few counts support this clone. The CDR3: CASRAQGADGTDTQYF. The CDR3 DNA follows: TGTGCCAGCAGAGCCCAGGGGGCCGATGGCACAGATACGCAGTATTTT. The rearrangement joins TRBV2 to TRBJ2-3, with 8 bases matching TRBD1. The CDR3 spans 16 residues. Germline V gene lookup returns CDR1 SNHLY and CDR2 FYNNEI. Trimming at V came to 6 bases and at J to 1 base, leaving 9 bases not matched to a gene.

V and J are TRBV19 and TRBJ2-5, with D tentatively TRBD1 (5 bases). Germline CDR1 LNHDA, CDR2 SQIVND (reference sequence). The V and J ends lost 1 base and 2 bases respectively, with 11 bases between them. The CDR3 contains 15 residues. As DNA, the CDR3 is TGTGCCAGTAGTATAGGGAACAGGTTACAAGAGACCCAGTACTTC. Translated, it gives CASSIGNRLQETQYF.

J is TRBJ2-3 and V is TRBV19; D could derive from TRBD1 or TRBD2 (5 bases each). The CDR3 sequence is 14 residues long. The germline V and J ends were trimmed by 9 bases and 3 bases, with 16 bases remaining between them. CDR1 is LNHDA and CDR2 is SQIVND in the germline V gene (reference sequence). The CDR3 DNA follows: TGTGCCAGCGCGGCTCTGGGGGTGACAGATACGCAGTATTTT. Amino acids: CASAALGVTDTQYF.

V gene TRBV28 combines with J gene TRBJ2-7; 12 nucleotides align to TRBD1. In germline, CDR1 is MDHEN, CDR2 SYDVKM. The junction had 10 bases not matched to a gene; V was cut back by 6 bases and J by 4 bases. The CDR3 spans 16 residues. This CDR3 reads CASSLGTGGVGYEQYF. DNA for the CDR3: TGTGCCAGCAGCTTAGGGACAGGGGGCGTAGGGTACGAGCAGTACTTC.

CDR3 in amino acids: CASSSRSEQYF. In DNA, the CDR3 is TGTGCCTCCTCGAGCCGGAGCGAGCAGTACTTC. V gene TRBV28 combines with J gene TRBJ2-7; D ambiguous. CDR1 MDHEN and CDR2 SYDVKM come from the germline V gene. There are 11 residues in the CDR3. V was trimmed by 11 bases and J by 6 bases, leaving 14 bases between them.

V usage is TRBV5-1 and J usage is TRBJ2-5, with 12 bases fitting TRBD1. In germline, CDR1 is SGHRS, CDR2 YFSETQ. CDR3 length equals 15 residues. Germline trimming cut 3 bases from V and 5 bases from J; bases unmatched to any gene: 5. The CDR3 DNA is TGCGCCAGCAGCTCCGGGACAGGGGGCAGGGAGACCCAGTACTTC. Translation: CASSSGTGGRETQYF.

The chain couples TRBV7-6 to TRBJ2-7; tentative D call: TRBD1 (5 bases). CDR1 and CDR2 from the germline V gene are SGHVS and FNYEAQ. The CDR3 has 14 residues. The V and J ends lost 1 base and 3 bases respectively, with 10 bases between them. The DNA for the CDR3 is TGTGCCAGCAGCTTAGACACAGGTTTCTACGAGCAGTACTTC. It encodes CASSLDTGFYEQYF.

This rearrangement joins TRBV7-2 to TRBJ1-1; D is uncertain. V lost 5 bases and J 4 bases, leaving 11 bases between the germline ends. The CDR3 covers 13 residues. Germline V gene lookup returns CDR1 SGHTA and CDR2 FQGNSA. The CDR3 DNA follows: TGTGCCAGCAGCCACACGGTCGCCACTGAAGCTTTCTTT. Protein sequence: CASSHTVATEAFF.

The chain is built from TRBV9 and TRBJ2-2; 11 nucleotides agree with TRBD2. CDR1 SGDLS and CDR2 YYNGEE come from the germline V gene. The length of the CDR3 is 17 residues. V dropped 2 bases and J dropped 2; count of bases not matched to a gene: 5. This CDR3 is CASSVSSGGYNTGELFF. In DNA, the CDR3 is TGTGCCAGCAGCGTTTCTAGCGGGGGGTACAACACCGGGGAGCTGTTTTTT.

The V gene is TRBV7-2, the J gene TRBJ1-2; TRBD1 matches at 7 bases. CDR3 length: 13 amino acids. Per germline, CDR1 SGHTA and CDR2 FQGNSA. V lost 1 base to trimming and J lost 6 bases; unmatched junction nucleotides: 2. The CDR3 spells CASSLGQGHGYTF. As DNA, the CDR3 is TGTGCCAGCAGCTTAGGACAGGGCCATGGCTACACCTTC. The full variable domain, in which reference TRBV7-2 and TRBJ1-2 provide the parts outside the CDR3, is GAGVSQSPSNKVTEKGKDVELRCDPISGHTALYWYRQSLGQGLEFLIYFQGNSAPDKSGLPSDRFSAERTGGSVSTLTIQRTQQEDSAVYLCASSLGQGHGYTFGSGTRLTVV.

Concerning this clone itself: Compared with germline, one end of the junction differs, possibly owing to a read error. V and J are TRBV7-7 and TRBJ1-1; D not certain. Germline CDR1 and CDR2: SSHAT and FNYEAQ (reference sequence). The CDR3 is 13 residues long. DNA of the CDR3: TGTGCTAGCAGCTTATCCCAGAACACTGAAGCTTTCTTT. It is translated as CASSLSQNTEAFF.

The chain links TRBV11-2 to TRBJ2-7; a weak D match, TRBD2 (6 bases). This CDR3 contains 16 residues. From germline, CDR1 is SGHAT and CDR2 FQNNGV. The germline V and J ends were trimmed by 5 bases and 5 bases, with 22 bases remaining between them. The CDR3, as DNA: TGTGCCAGCAGCCCCCGGCGGGGTGGGGAGTCGAACGAGCAGTACTTC. Translating gives CASSPRRGGESNEQYF.

The chain links TRBV5-1 to TRBJ2-3; weak D call: TRBD1 (5 bases). The germline gives CDR1 SGHRS, CDR2 YFSETQ. CDR3 length equals 15 residues. Trimming took 4 bases from V and 2 from J, leaving 14 bases between them. This CDR3 reads CASSQRGTDTDTQYF. CDR3 DNA: TGCGCCAGCAGCCAAAGGGGTACGGACACAGATACGCAGTATTTT.